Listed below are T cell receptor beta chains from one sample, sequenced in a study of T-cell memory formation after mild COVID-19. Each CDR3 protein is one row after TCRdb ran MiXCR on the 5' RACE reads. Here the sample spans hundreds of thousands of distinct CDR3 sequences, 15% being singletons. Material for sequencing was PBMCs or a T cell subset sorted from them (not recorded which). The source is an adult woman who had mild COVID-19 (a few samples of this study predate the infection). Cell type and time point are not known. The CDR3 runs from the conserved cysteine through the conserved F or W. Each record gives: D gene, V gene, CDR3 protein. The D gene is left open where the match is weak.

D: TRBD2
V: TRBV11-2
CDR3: CASSLDTAGGTDTQYF

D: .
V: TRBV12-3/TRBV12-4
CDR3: CASSSRRGAYGYTF

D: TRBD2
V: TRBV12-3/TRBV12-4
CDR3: CASSWTRDSTDTQYF

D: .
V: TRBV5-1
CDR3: CASSLVSDSTDTQYF

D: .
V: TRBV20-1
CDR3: CSARSAGGPYEKLFF

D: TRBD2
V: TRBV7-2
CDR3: CASGLAGANEQFF

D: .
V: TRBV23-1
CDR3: CASSQYRTGTRIGYTF

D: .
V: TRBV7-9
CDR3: CASSPGGAGNTIYF

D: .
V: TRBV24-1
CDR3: CATRAETGELFF

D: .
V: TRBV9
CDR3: CASSPRTGPYNSPLHF

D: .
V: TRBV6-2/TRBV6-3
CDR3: CASGGWGGNTEAFF

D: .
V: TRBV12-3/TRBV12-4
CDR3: CASSFGRDNGYTF

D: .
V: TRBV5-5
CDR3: CASSPAAATETQYF

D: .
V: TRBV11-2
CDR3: CASSLLPGVAESSYNEQFF

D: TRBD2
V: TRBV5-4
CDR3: CASSETSGGVTQYF

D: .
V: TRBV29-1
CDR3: CSVRDTPYEQYF

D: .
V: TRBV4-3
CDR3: CASSQRGASTDTQYF

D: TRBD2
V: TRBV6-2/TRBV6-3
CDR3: CASRSHPRGEGNEQFF

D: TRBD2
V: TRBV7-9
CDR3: CASSAYTSGVETQYF

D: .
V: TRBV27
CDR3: CASSYRDPADTQYF

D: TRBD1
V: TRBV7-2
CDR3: CASSATGQGMNTEAFF

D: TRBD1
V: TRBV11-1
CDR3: CASSPHHGTGDNEQYF

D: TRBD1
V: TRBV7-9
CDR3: CASSLRQGSSGNTIYF

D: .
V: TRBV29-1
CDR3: CSVRQTSNTEAFF

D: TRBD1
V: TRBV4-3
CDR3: CASSRTGGNEQFF

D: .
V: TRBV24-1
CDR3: CATSDFNRVDEQFF

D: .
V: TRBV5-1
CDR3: CASSFSVANTGELFF

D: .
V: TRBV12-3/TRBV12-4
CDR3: CASSFRQINTEAFF

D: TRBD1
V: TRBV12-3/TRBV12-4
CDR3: CASSFGEKTGFGTF

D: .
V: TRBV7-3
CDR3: CASSPPSVDTQYF

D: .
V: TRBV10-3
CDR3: CAISNIAKNIQYF

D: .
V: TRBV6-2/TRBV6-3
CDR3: CASSHPVSTDTQYF

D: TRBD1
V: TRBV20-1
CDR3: CSATPDRAYNEQFF

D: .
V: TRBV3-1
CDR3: CASTPGGVNYGYTF

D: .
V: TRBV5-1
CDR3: CASSLGGNDYYNEQFF

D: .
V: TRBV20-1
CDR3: CSAGSLTYEQYF

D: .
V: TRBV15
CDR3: CATSRDGFGGEQFF

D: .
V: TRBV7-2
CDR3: CASSLERRGSPLHF

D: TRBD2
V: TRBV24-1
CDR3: CATSDPGLAGGRYNEQFF

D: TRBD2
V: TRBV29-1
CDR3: CSVEGGRAPGEQYF

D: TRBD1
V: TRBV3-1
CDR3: CASINRGSGNTIYF

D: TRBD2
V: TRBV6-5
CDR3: CATKRGVSGDTQYF

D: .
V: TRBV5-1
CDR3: CASSFSLQENTGELFF

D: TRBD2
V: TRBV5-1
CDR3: CASSLSAGGDTQYF

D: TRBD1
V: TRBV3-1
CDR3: CASRQAGTGFYNEQFF

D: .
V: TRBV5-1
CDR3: CASSSGVANYGYTF

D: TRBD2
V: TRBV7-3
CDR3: CASSLGLAGDEQFF

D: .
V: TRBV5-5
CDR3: CASSLDPGPPESYEQYF

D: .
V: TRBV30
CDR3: CAWSERQNSPLHF

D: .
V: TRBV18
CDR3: CASSLGPGAGELFF

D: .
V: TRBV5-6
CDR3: CASSLQQGLQYF

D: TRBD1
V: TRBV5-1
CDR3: CASSLRGLGYEQYF

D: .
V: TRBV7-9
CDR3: CASSLGAENTEAFF

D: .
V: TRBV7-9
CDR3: CASSFRELGGAFF